Below, one T cell receptor beta chain is given with its context. This clone was seen at least ten times. Its target antigen remains unknown. Within one base of it there is no much larger clone, and no base qualities were kept. Library preparation was by PCR. The sequencer was an Illumina HiSeq 4000. High-throughput sequencing was used to profile the TCR beta-chain CDR3 region of every patient. As for the authors' bioinformatics: A classifier to discriminate distant-metastatic papillary thyroid cancer patients was built from CDR3 differences across clinicopathological groups. The Shannon index was used to assess repertoire diversity, and the Morisita-Horn index was used to assess tumor-blood repertoire similarity. TCRdb reanalyzed the raw reads on its own, using fastp at Q25 for trimming and MiXCR for clone calling, and kept in-frame beta chains. TCRdb's processing, not the authors' own work, is the source of the V and J calls. This sample comprises some 90,000 clones, less than 10% of them detected only once. Approximately 8.8% of the sample lies in the top ten.

This sample was taken from a study of metastatic and nonmetastatic thyroid tumors (dated by TCRdb to 2020 to 2022). For the wider study: For patients with malignant and with benign thyroid disease, the researchers compared repertoires between peripheral blood samples and tumor or nodule tissue samples.

Results and caveats for the whole study, not just this receptor: In both blood and tumor samples, malignant tumors were reported to have significantly higher TCR beta diversity than benign nodules.

The germline V gene gives CDR1 as SGHDT and CDR2 as YYEEEE. V has 0 bases trimmed and J has 5 bases trimmed; junction bases matching no gene number 7. The CDR3 runs 16 residues from the cysteine to the phenylalanine. The kept DNA is CDR3 alone, 48 bases in frame from the first base. Before undergoing thyroid surgery, none of the patients had been given any kind of treatment. Using T-cell receptor beta sequencing, the study looked back at clinical samples from patients collected from about 2011 to 2018. Source material: blood. The clonotype originates from a female donor with papillary thyroid cancer or a benign thyroid nodule (not recorded which). Some clones in this sample may be carry-over from other donors' samples. The chain employs TRBV5-6 and TRBJ2-3; TRBD2 fits 9 bases in the junction. The CDR3 has the sequence CASSLVSGGLLDTQYF. The bases are TGTGCCAGCAGCTTGGTGAGCGGGGGGCTCCTAGATACGCAGTATTTT.